The 16 T cell receptor beta chains listed next were all sequenced from one sample in a study of shared clonotypes between healthy human individuals. Assay used: immunoSEQ multiplex PCR; TCRdb lists only in-frame clones, some missing. The sample lists about 1.1 million clones, around three quarters seen once, with roughly 0.82% in the top ten. Sequenced sample: memory CD4+ T cells from PBMCs. As to subset: CD45RA-negative fraction. The origin of the receptors is a man in his late teens or twenties in good health. Some clones in this sample may be carry-over from other donors' samples.

The V call is TRBV10-3, the J call TRBJ2-1; TRBD2 matches 13 bases. J was trimmed by 8 bases and V by 8 bases; bases with no gene match: 12. Germline CDR1 ENHRY, CDR2 SYGVKD. The CDR3 totals 16 residues. The CDR3 nucleotides are TGTGCCATCGGCACTAGCGGGAGGGCCGGAGGGGATGAGCAGTTCTTC. As protein: CAIGTSGRAGGDEQFF.

V usage is TRBV2 and J usage is TRBJ2-3, with D perhaps assigned TRBD1 or TRBD2 (5 bases each). Per the germline V gene, CDR1 is SNHLY and CDR2 is FYNNEI. Trimming cost V 3 bases and J 4 bases, with 8 bases left between them. The CDR3 totals 13 residues. Here the CDR3 reads CASSEMGPDTQYF. CDR3 in DNA: TGTGCCAGCAGTGAGATGGGACCAGATACGCAGTATTTT. Full variable domain (remainder filled in from reference TRBV2 and TRBJ2-3): EPEVTQTPSHQVTQMGQEVILRCVPISNHLYFYWYRQILGQKVEFLVSFYNNEISEKSEIFDDQFSVERPDGSNFTLKIRSTKLEDSAMYFCASSEMGPDTQYFGPGTRLTVL.

The chain joins TRBV11-2 to TRBJ1-2, with D perhaps TRBD1 (6 bases). This CDR3 region has 16 residues. CDR1 SGHAT and CDR2 FQNNGV come from the germline V gene. Trimming shortened V by 4 bases and J by 0 bases, and 15 bases separated the two germline ends. CDR3 loop: CASSSYTTGPNYGYTF. CDR3 nucleotides: TGTGCCAGCAGCTCCTACACGACAGGCCCTAACTATGGCTACACCTTC.

The chain couples TRBV4-2 to TRBJ2-2; D tentatively fits TRBD1 or TRBD2 (7 bases each). This CDR3 has 17 residues. The germline V gene has CDR1 LGHNA and CDR2 YNFKEQ. Trimming pared 0 bases from V and 6 bases from J, leaving 17 bases between. This chain's CDR3 is CASSQDRGRGGSGELFF. The CDR3 DNA sequence: TGTGCCAGCAGCCAAGATCGGGGCAGGGGGGGCTCCGGGGAGCTGTTTTTT.

The V call is TRBV5-1, the J call TRBJ2-1, with 7 bases that match TRBD1. The germline gives CDR1 SGHRS, CDR2 YFSETQ. The CDR3 has 15 amino acids. The J segment lost 6 bases and the V segment lost 4 bases, leaving 10 bases of the junction unmatched. The CDR3 region has the DNA TGCGCCAGCAGCCGACTTTTACAGGGGAGCAATGAGCAGTTCTTC. Translating it yields CASSRLLQGSNEQFF.

The chain employs TRBV5-1 and TRBJ2-7; weak D call: TRBD1 (6 bases). V shed 4 bases and J shed 3 bases, with 14 bases lying between them. Per the germline V gene, CDR1 is SGHRS and CDR2 is YFSETQ. The CDR3 extends over 14 amino acids. CDR3 nucleotides: TGCGCCAGCAGCCCGACAGGAAAACACTACGAGCAGTACTTC. It yields the protein CASSPTGKHYEQYF.

The V call is TRBV27, the J call TRBJ1-2; 7 bases are a match to TRBD1. This CDR3 is built from 17 residues. Germline CDR1 reads MNHEY; CDR2 reads SMNVEV (reference sequence). With 10 bases clipped from V and 8 bases from J, the junction kept 25 bases outside the gene matches. The CDR3 nucleotides read TGTGCCACCAAACCACGGAAGGGGGCTGGGATGATATGGGGCTACACCTTC. It encodes CATKPRKGAGMIWGYTF.

Turning to this clone: The sample holds other DNA sequences that translate to the same CDR3. V is TRBV30 and J is TRBJ2-1; 7 bases are shared with TRBD2. The CDR3 spans 15 residues. The junction had 12 bases not matched to a gene; V was cut back by 6 bases and J by 4 bases. Germline V gene data show CDR1 as GTSNPN and CDR2 as SVGIG (reference sequence). The CDR3 sequence: CACRGGSKNYNEQFF. The DNA of the CDR3 is TGTGCCTGCCGCGGGGGAAGCAAAAATTACAATGAGCAGTTCTTC.

V usage is TRBV19 and J usage is TRBJ1-1; the D gene is possibly TRBD1 (5 bases). CDR1 is LNHDA and CDR2 is SQIVND in the germline V gene (reference sequence). V shed 4 bases and J shed 7 bases, with 16 bases lying between them. This CDR3 is 14 amino acids long. The DNA for the CDR3 is TGTGCCAGTAGTAAAAATATATGGCAGGGTGAAGCTTTCTTT. It translates to CASSKNIWQGEAFF.

This sequence joins TRBV5-6 and TRBJ2-7; D uncertain. Germline loops: CDR1 SGHDT, CDR2 YYEEEE. There are 13 residues in the CDR3. The V end was cut by 2 bases, the J end by 4 bases, with 10 bases between. The CDR3 DNA is TGTGCCAGCAGCTTACGCTCTGTTTACGAGCAGTACTTC. Amino acids: CASSLRSVYEQYF.

This chain connects TRBV18 to TRBJ2-6, with TRBD2 as a possible D gene (7 bases). Trimming cost V 0 bases and J 0 bases, with 18 bases left between them. The CDR3 is 20 amino acids. In germline, CDR1 is KGHSH, CDR2 LQKENI. The DNA of the CDR3 is TGTGCCAGCTCACCACCGAGGGGGGGTGGCCCTCTCTCTGGGGCCAACGTCCTGACTTTC. This translates into CASSPPRGGGPLSGANVLTF.

This chain joins TRBV5-8 and TRBJ2-5; unclear D gene. CDR1 SGHTS and CDR2 YDEGEE come from the germline V gene. CDR3 length: 17 amino acids. V lost 0 bases and J 4 bases, leaving 19 bases between the germline ends. Here the CDR3 reads CASSLATITALRETQYF. The CDR3, as DNA: TGTGCCAGCAGCTTGGCAACGATCACGGCCCTCCGAGAGACCCAGTACTTC.

Of note for this clone: Other DNA sequences of this sample code for an identical CDR3. The V gene is TRBV15, the J gene TRBJ1-1; a possible D gene is TRBD1 (5 bases). The V gene lost 1 base and the J gene lost 4 bases, with 7 bases spanning the gap. The CDR3 is 13 residues long. CDR1 and CDR2 (germline): LNHNV, YYDKDF (reference sequence). Here the CDR3 DNA reads TGTGCCACCAGCAGAGTCCAGGGCACTGAAGCTTTCTTT. Translated, it gives CATSRVQGTEAFF.

A note on this clone: Additional DNA sequences in this sample encode the identical CDR3. The chain carries TRBV11-2 and TRBJ2-1, with D possibly being TRBD2 (6 bases). Germline V lookup: CDR1 SGHAT, CDR2 FQNNGV. The V gene lost 1 base and the J gene lost 0 bases, with 10 bases spanning the gap. CDR3 length equals 16 residues. DNA for the CDR3: TGTGCCAGCAGCTTAGTAGGCGGGAACTCCTACAATGAGCAGTTCTTC. It is translated as CASSLVGGNSYNEQFF. The complete variable domain, with remaining parts taken from reference TRBV11-2 and TRBJ2-1, reads EAGVAQSPRYKIIEKRQSVAFWCNPISGHATLYWYQQILGQGPKLLIQFQNNGVVDDSQLPKDRFSAERLKGVDSTLKIQPAKLEDSAVYLCASSLVGGNSYNEQFFGPGTRLTVL.

The genes are TRBV27 and TRBJ2-2, with TRBD2 identical over 10 bases. Trimming removed 2 bases from V and 5 bases from J; junction bases left unmatched: 5. Germline V lookup: CDR1 MNHEY, CDR2 SMNVEV (reference sequence). CDR3 length: 16 residues. CDR3: CASSLLAGVGTGELFF. CDR3 nucleotides: TGTGCCAGCAGTTTACTAGCGGGAGTTGGAACCGGGGAGCTGTTTTTT.

The gene calls are TRBV4-2 and TRBJ2-1; no reliable D call. Deletions cut 1 base from V and 8 bases from J, with 15 bases between. The germline V gene has CDR1 LGHNA and CDR2 YNFKEQ. This CDR3 spans 15 amino acids. This chain's CDR3 is CASSQGQTRADEQFF. CDR3 sequence (DNA): TGTGCCAGCAGCCAAGGTCAGACCAGAGCCGATGAGCAGTTCTTC.